Listed below are T cell receptor beta chains from one sample, sequenced in a study. In TCRdb, the RT-PCR reads were re-called with MiXCR into one record per CDR3 protein. The table records more than 600,000 distinct CDR3 sequences, 12% to 15% of them present only once. The sample consisted of memory CD4+ T cells from blood. The receptors were sampled from a female donor in good health, serving as a healthy control. CDR3s include the opening cysteine and the closing phenylalanine or tryptophan. The D gene is left open where the match is weak. Clone size is shown for a subset of rows, as once, few, many or a class of expanded clone.

V gene	clone size	D gene	J gene	CDR3 DNA	CDR3 protein
TRBV6-1	few	.	TRBJ2-3	TGTGCCAGCAAGGTGCTGAGCACAGATACGCAGTATTTT	CASKVLSTDTQYF
TRBV14	.	TRBD2	TRBJ2-1	TGTGCCAGCAGCCCCGGCCTTCTAGCGGGAGATTCCCTGTTCTTC	CASSPGLLAGDSLFF
TRBV10-3	.	TRBD1	TRBJ2-1	TGTGCCATCAGCGACAGGGGGCAGACAAATGAGCAGTTCTTC	CAISDRGQTNEQFF
TRBV18	few	TRBD1	TRBJ1-3	TGTGCCAGCTCACCTGACAGGGTCGACACCATATATTTT	CASSPDRVDTIYF
TRBV28	few	TRBD1	TRBJ2-5	TGTGCCAGCAGGGGACAGGTAGAAGAGACCCAGTACTTC	CASRGQVEETQYF
TRBV7-8	.	.	TRBJ1-6	TGTGCCAGCAGGGAACGGTTCAGGGGACGCAATTCACCCCTCCACTTT	CASRERFRGRNSPLHF
TRBV27	many	.	TRBJ2-3	TGTGCCAGCAGTGGGACACGGGTAATGAGCCCAGATACGCAGTATTTT	CASSGTRVMSPDTQYF
TRBV29-1	.	.	TRBJ2-7	TGCAGCGTTGAAATCGGGCTTCCTCCTTTCTACGAGCAGTACTTC	CSVEIGLPPFYEQYF
TRBV20-1	few	.	TRBJ2-1	TGCAGTGCCGCTCTAGGGCCGCTCGACATCTACAATGAGCAGTTCTTC	CSAALGPLDIYNEQFF
TRBV20-1	few	TRBD1	TRBJ1-6	TGCAGTGCCAAGAATCTCAACCGGGACAGGCGAGATTCACCCCTCCACTTT	CSAKNLNRDRRDSPLHF
TRBV6-5	.	.	TRBJ2-7	TGTGCCAGCAGATGGAGGAGGGACGCCGGCTACGAGCAGTACTTC	CASRWRRDAGYEQYF
TRBV4-2	few	TRBD1	TRBJ1-1	TGTGCCAGCAGCCAAGTTCTGGGACAGGGTTATGAAGCTTTCTTT	CASSQVLGQGYEAFF
TRBV7-2	.	TRBD1	TRBJ2-5	TGTGCCAGCAGCACTGGGACAGGGGGCTTCGAGACCCAGTACTTC	CASSTGTGGFETQYF
TRBV15	.	.	TRBJ2-3	TGTGCCACCAGCAGAGATATTGCGGGCGTTGGTGGAGATACGCAGTATTTT	CATSRDIAGVGGDTQYF
TRBV29-1	many	TRBD1	TRBJ2-2	TGCAGCGTGGGGGGACAGGGACACACCGGGGAGCTGTTTTTT	CSVGGQGHTGELFF
TRBV5-1	.	TRBD2	TRBJ2-1	TGCGCCAGCACCAAAAATCCTAATAGCGGGAGAAACTCCTACAATGAGCAGTTCTTC	CASTKNPNSGRNSYNEQFF
TRBV28	.	.	TRBJ1-4	TGTGCCAGCAGGGGGGCCGCTCGACATGAAAAACTGTTTTTT	CASRGAARHEKLFF
TRBV5-1	many	TRBD1	TRBJ1-2	TGCGCCAGCAGCCCACTACAGGGGGCGTTGGGCTACACCTTC	CASSPLQGALGYTF
TRBV5-1	few	TRBD2	TRBJ2-7	TGCGCCAGCAGACCCGGGACTAGCGGCGTCTACGAGCAGTACTTC	CASRPGTSGVYEQYF
TRBV29-1	few	TRBD1	TRBJ1-1	TGCAGCGTTGAAGACCTGGGACAGGGAGCAACTGAAGCTTTCTTT	CSVEDLGQGATEAFF
TRBV7-9	.	.	TRBJ2-1	TGTGCCAGCACGCACGCAGGGTACAATGAGCAGTTCTTC	CASTHAGYNEQFF
TRBV28	.	TRBD2	TRBJ2-7	TGTGCCAGCAGTATCCCTAGCGGCAGAACGGACGAGCAGTACTTC	CASSIPSGRTDEQYF
TRBV30	.	.	TRBJ2-1	TGTGCCTGGAGTGTAAAGGGAGCGGGCGGGCAGTTCTTC	CAWSVKGAGGQFF
TRBV4-3	many	.	TRBJ2-3	TGCGCCAGCAGCCAAGATTGGGCAGATACGCAGTATTTT	CASSQDWADTQYF
TRBV29-1	few	.	TRBJ2-3	TGCAGCATCGAGGGAATCTCCTACGAGACGCAGTATTTT	CSIEGISYETQYF
TRBV20-1	few	TRBD1	TRBJ2-7	TGCAGTGCTAGAGGAGCCCCGGGACAGGCAACCTACGAGCAGTACTTC	CSARGAPGQATYEQYF
TRBV5-1	.	TRBD2	TRBJ2-1	TGCGCCAGCAGCTTGATGACTAGCGGGAACAATGAGCAGTTCTTC	CASSLMTSGNNEQFF
TRBV6-1	.	TRBD1	TRBJ1-2	TGTGCCAGCAGTGTCCGGACAGGGGAGCTTTTAGGGTATGGCTACACCTTC	CASSVRTGELLGYGYTF
TRBV6-6	many	.	TRBJ1-5	TGTGCCAGCAGCTACGGACGGAGCAATCAGCCCCAGCATTTT	CASSYGRSNQPQHF
TRBV7-2	few	.	TRBJ2-3	TGTGCCAGCAGCTTCGAAGCTGACGGTACGCAGTATTTT	CASSFEADGTQYF
TRBV27	few	.	TRBJ2-3	TGTGCCAGCAGTTTTAATGGGTTGGATACGCAGTATTTT	CASSFNGLDTQYF
TRBV20-1	.	TRBD2	TRBJ2-1	TGCAGTGCTAGAGAAAGGGGACTAGCGTTCAATGAGCAGTTCTTC	CSARERGLAFNEQFF
TRBV5-1	.	.	TRBJ2-3	TGCGCCAGCAGCCCCGGGACTCAGGCCGGGGATACGCAGTATTTT	CASSPGTQAGDTQYF
TRBV7-2	many	TRBD1	TRBJ2-4	TGTGCCAGCAGCGAGGGGGCAACGGACATTCAGTACTTC	CASSEGATDIQYF
TRBV20-1	many	.	TRBJ2-3	TGCAGTGCCACTGGATCCACAGATACGCAGTATTTT	CSATGSTDTQYF
TRBV7-2	few	TRBD2	TRBJ2-5	TGTGCCAGCAGCTTCATCCTAGCGGCGCAAGAGACCCAGTACTTC	CASSFILAAQETQYF
TRBV6-2/TRBV6-3	.	TRBD2	TRBJ2-4	TGTGCCACCAGATCAGCGGGAGGTATGCAGTTAGCCAAAAACATTCAGTACTTC	CATRSAGGMQLAKNIQYF
TRBV12-3/TRBV12-4	.	TRBD2	TRBJ2-3	TGTGCCAGCAGGAGCGGGACCTCAGATACGCAGTATTTT	CASRSGTSDTQYF
TRBV30	.	.	TRBJ1-3	TGTGCCTGGAGGAGGCAGTCCTCTGGAAACACCATATATTTT	CAWRRQSSGNTIYF
TRBV27	few	.	TRBJ2-1	TGTGCCAGCAGTTCCGATAAGCGGACTTCCTACAATGAGCAGTTCTTC	CASSSDKRTSYNEQFF
TRBV25-1	.	.	TRBJ1-1	TGTGCCAGCAGCCGATCCTCCAGGGGTAACACTGAAGATTTCTTT	CASSRSSRGNTEDFF
TRBV27	few	.	TRBJ2-5	TGTGCCAGCAGTTTAGGTAGCGCTAGGGAGACCCAGTACTTC	CASSLGSARETQYF
TRBV5-1	few	.	TRBJ1-1	TGCGCCAGCAGCTCAATAGGGACAACTGGGAACACTGAAGCTTTCTTT	CASSSIGTTGNTEAFF
TRBV7-2	once	TRBD1	TRBJ1-4	TGTGCCAGCAGCTTAGTGGTGGGGACAGGGGGCCGAGAAAAACTGTTTTTT	CASSLVVGTGGREKLFF
TRBV5-1	few	TRBD2	TRBJ2-7	TGCGCCAGCAGCTTGACTAGCGGGAGTTTCTACGAGCAGTACTTC	CASSLTSGSFYEQYF
TRBV7-2	.	TRBD2	TRBJ2-3	TGTGCCAGCAGGTCTAGCGGTTCAGATACGCAGTATTTT	CASRSSGSDTQYF
TRBV5-1	.	TRBD1	TRBJ1-2	TGCGCCAGCAGCACTAACAGGGGAACGGATGGCTACACCTTC	CASSTNRGTDGYTF